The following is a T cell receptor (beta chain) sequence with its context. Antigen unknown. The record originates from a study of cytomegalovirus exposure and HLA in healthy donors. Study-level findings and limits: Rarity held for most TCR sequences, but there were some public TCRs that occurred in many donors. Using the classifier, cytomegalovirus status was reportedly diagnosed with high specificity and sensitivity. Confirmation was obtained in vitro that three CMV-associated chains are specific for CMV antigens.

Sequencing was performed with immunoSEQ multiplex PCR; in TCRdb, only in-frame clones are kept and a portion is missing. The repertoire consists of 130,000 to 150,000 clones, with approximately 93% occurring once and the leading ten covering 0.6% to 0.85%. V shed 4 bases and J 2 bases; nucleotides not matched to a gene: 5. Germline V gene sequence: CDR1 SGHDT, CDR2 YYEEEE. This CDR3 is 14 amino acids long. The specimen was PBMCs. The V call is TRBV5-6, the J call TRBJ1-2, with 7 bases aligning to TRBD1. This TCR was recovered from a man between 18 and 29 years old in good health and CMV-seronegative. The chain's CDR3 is CASSGRTGNYGYTF. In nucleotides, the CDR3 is TGTGCCAGCAGCGGAAGGACAGGCAACTATGGCTACACCTTC.